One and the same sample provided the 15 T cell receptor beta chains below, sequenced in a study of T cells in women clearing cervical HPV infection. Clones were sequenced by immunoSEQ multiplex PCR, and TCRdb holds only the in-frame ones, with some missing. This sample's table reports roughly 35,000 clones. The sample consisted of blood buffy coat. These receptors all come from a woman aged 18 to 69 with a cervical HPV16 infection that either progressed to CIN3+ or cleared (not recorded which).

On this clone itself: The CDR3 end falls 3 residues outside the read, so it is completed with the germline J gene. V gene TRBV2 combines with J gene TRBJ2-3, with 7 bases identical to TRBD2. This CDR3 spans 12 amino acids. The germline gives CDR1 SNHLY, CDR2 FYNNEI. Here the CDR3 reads CASSEGRETQYF. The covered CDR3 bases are TGTGCCAGCAGTGAAGGGCGGGAGACG.

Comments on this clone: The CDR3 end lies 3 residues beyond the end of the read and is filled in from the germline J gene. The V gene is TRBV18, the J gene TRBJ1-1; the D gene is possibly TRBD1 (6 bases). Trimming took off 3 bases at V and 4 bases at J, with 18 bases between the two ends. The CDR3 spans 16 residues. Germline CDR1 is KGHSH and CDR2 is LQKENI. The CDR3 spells CASSPTEQGLGTEAFF. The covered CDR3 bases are TGTGCCAGCTCACCTACCGAACAGGGATTGGGCACTGAA.

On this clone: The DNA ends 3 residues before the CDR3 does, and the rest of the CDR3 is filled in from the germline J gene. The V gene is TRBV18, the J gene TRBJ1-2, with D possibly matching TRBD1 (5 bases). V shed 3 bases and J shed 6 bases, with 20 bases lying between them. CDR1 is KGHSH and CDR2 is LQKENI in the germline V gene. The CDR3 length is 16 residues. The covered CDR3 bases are TGTGCCAGCTCACCGGGAGTCGATGCCCAGGGTGATGGC. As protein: CASSPGVDAQGDG. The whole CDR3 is CASSPGVDAQGDGYTF. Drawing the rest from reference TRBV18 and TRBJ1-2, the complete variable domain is NAGVMQNPRHLVRRRGQEARLRCSPMKGHSHVYWYRQLPEEGLKFMVYLQKENIIDESGMPKERFSAEFPKEGPSILRIQQVVRGDSAAYFCASSPGVDAQGDGYTFGSGTRLTVV.

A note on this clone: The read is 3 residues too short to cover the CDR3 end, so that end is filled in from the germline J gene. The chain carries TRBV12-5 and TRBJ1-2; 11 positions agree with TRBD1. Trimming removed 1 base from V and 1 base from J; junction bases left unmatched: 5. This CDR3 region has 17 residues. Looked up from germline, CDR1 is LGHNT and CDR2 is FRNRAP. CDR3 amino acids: CASGLGTGGVVNYGYTF. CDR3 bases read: TGTGCTAGTGGTTTGGGGACAGGGGGCGTAGTTAACTATGGC.

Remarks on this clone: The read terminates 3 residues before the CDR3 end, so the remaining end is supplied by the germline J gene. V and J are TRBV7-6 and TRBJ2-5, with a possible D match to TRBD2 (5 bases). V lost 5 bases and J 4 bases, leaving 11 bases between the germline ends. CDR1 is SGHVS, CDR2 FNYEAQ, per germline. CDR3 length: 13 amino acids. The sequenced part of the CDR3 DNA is TGTGCCAGCAGCCCCTTTGAGGGAGAGACC. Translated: CASSPFEGET. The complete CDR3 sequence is CASSPFEGETQYF.

The CDR3 is CASSPVASGTETQYF. Partial CDR3 DNA: TGTGCCAGCTCACCAGTGGCTAGCGGGACGGAGACC. This chain connects TRBV18 to TRBJ2-5; TRBD2 matches 9 bases. The read terminates 3 residues ahead of where the CDR3 ends, so the germline J gene completes it. Germline CDR1 and CDR2: KGHSH and LQKENI. The CDR3 extends over 15 amino acids. V lost 2 bases, J lost 5 bases, and 6 bases stayed unmatched.

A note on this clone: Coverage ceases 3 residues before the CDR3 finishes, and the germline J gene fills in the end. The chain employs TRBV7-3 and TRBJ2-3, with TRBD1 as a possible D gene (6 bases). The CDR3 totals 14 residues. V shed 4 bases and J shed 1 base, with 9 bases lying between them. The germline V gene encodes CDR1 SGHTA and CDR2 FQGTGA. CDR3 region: CASSSRQGTDTQYF. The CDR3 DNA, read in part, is TGTGCCAGCAGCTCCCGACAGGGCACAGATACG.

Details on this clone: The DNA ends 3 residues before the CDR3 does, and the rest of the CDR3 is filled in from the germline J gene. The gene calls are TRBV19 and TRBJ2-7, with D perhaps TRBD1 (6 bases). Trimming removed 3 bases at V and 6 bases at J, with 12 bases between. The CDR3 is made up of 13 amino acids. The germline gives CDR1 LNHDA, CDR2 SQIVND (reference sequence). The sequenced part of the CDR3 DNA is TGTGCCAGTAGTATGGGGGCCCAGCTCGAG. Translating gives CASSMGAQLE. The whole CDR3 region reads CASSMGAQLEQYF.

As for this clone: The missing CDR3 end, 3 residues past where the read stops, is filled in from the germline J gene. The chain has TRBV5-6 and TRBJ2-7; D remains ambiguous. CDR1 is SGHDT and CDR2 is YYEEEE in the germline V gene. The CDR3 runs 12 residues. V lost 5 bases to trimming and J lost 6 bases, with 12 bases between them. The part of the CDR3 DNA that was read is TGTGCCAGCAGTTTTGGAGCGAGCGAG. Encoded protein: CASSFGASE. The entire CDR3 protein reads CASSFGASEQYF.

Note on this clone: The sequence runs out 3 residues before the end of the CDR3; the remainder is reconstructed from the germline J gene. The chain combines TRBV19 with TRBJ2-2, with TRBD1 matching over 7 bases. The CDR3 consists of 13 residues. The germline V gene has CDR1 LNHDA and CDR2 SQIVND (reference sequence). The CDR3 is CASSHRGTSPLFF. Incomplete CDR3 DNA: TGTGCCAGTAGTCACAGGGGAACTTCACCG.

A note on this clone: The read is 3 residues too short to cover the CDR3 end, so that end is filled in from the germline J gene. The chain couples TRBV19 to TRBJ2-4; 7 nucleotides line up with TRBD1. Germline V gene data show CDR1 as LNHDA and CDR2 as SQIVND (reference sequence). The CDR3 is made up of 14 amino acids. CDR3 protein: CASTPTGYGYGQYF. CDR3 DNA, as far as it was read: TGTGCCAGTACCCCGACAGGGTACGGCTATGGT.

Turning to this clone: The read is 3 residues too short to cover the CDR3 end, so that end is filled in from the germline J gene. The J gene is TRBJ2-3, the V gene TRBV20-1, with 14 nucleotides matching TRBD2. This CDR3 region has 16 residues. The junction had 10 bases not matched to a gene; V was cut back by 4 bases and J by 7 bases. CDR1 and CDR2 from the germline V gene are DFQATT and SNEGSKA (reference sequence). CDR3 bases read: TGCAGTGCTACCGGACTAGCGGGGGGACTAATCTATACG. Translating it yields CSATGLAGGLIYT. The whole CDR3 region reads CSATGLAGGLIYTQYF.

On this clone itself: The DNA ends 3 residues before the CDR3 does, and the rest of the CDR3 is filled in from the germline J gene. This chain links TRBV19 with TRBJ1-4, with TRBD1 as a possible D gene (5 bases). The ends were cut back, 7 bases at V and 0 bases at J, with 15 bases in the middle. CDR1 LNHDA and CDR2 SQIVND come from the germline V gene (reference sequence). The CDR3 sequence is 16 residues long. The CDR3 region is CASNPGGFPTNEKLFF. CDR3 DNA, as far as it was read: TGTGCCAGTAACCCGGGGGGGTTTCCAACTAATGAAAAA.

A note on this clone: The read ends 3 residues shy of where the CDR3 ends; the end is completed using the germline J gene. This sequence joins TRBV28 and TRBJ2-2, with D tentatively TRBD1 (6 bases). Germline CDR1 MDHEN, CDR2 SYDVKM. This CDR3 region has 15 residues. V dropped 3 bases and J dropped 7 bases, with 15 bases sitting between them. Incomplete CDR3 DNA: TGTGCCAGCAGTTTTCCGGCAGGGGTGGTCGGGGAG. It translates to CASSFPAGVVGE. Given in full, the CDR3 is CASSFPAGVVGELFF.

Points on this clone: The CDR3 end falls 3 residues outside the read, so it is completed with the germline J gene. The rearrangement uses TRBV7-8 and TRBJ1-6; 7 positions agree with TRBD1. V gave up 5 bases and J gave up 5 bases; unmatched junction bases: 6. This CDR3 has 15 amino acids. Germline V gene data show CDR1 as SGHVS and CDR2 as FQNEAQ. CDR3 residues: CASSPGTANNSPLHF. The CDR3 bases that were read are TGTGCCAGCAGCCCTGGGACAGCCAATAATTCACCC.